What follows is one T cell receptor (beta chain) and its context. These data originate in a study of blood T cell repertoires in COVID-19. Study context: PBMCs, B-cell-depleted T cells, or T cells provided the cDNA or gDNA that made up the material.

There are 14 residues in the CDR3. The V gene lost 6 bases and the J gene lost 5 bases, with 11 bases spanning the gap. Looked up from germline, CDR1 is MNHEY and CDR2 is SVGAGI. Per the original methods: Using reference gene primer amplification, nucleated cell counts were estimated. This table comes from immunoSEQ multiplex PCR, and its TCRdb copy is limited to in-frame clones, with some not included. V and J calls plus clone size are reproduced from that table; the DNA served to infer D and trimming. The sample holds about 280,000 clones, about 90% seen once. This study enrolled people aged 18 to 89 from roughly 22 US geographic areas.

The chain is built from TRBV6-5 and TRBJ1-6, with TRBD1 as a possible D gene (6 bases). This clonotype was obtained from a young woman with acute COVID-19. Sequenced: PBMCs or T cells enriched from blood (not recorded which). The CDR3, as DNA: TGTGCCAGCAGAGGACAGCCAGATAATTCACCCCTCCACTTT. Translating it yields CASRGQPDNSPLHF.